Presented here are 15 T cell receptor beta chains from one specimen sequenced in a study of T cells after yellow fever vaccination. TCRdb re-called the 5' RACE reads with MiXCR, one entry per CDR3 protein. The sample gives 250,000 to 400,000 distinct CDR3 sequences, over 3.5% of which show up once; approximately 19% is in the top ten. Sequencing used PBMCs, obtained 15 days after the yellow fever booster vaccination. These receptors were collected from a man between 18 and 29 years old who received the YFV17D yellow fever vaccine.

The chain couples TRBV6-2 or TRBV6-3 to TRBJ2-2, with D hard to call. This CDR3 is 13 amino acids long. V lost 7 bases, J lost 4 bases, and 10 bases lay in between. Germline CDR1 MNHEY, CDR2 SVGEGT. CDR3 nucleotide sequence: TGTGCCAGCACAGGACGGATCACCGGGGAGCTGTTTTTT. The encoded protein is CASTGRITGELFF.

This clonotype turned up a few times. This chain joins TRBV27 and TRBJ2-1; tentatively, D is TRBD1 (5 bases). Germline V gene data show CDR1 as MNHEY and CDR2 as SMNVEV (reference sequence). CDR3 length equals 12 residues. Trimming took off 3 bases at V and 10 bases at J, with 10 bases between the two ends. CDR3 in amino acids: CASSFPWGEQFF. The CDR3 DNA reads as TGTGCCAGCAGTTTTCCCTGGGGCGAGCAGTTCTTC.

This clonotype showed up many times. The chain joins TRBV6-5 to TRBJ1-1; TRBD1 agrees at 7 bases. The germline V gene encodes CDR1 MNHEY and CDR2 SVGAGI. V was clipped by 4 bases and J by 2 bases; unmatched bases: 7. The CDR3 is made up of 15 amino acids. The CDR3 spells CASSSRGEVNTEAFF. The CDR3 DNA reads TGTGCCAGCAGTTCCAGGGGGGAAGTTAACACTGAAGCTTTCTTT.

This clonotype has more than one count but fewer than ten. V usage is TRBV7-2 and J usage is TRBJ2-7; D is unclear. The germline V gene has CDR1 SGHTA and CDR2 FQGNSA. The V end lost 5 bases, the J end lost 6 bases, and 14 bases lay between the germline ends. The CDR3 consists of 13 residues. Written as DNA, the CDR3 is TGTGCCAGCAGCCCCCGACCGGACGTCGAGCAGTACTTC. Protein: CASSPRPDVEQYF.

Only a few counts were recorded for this clonotype. The V and J genes are TRBV6-6 and TRBJ1-2; 7 nucleotides match TRBD1. With 10 bases clipped from V and 6 bases from J, the junction kept 2 bases outside the gene matches. Germline loops: CDR1 MNHNY, CDR2 SVGAGI (reference sequence). The CDR3 contains 10 residues. CDR3 loop: CATDRDGYTF. The CDR3 DNA sequence: TGTGCCACCGACAGGGATGGCTACACCTTC.

At least ten counts were recorded for this clonotype. J is TRBJ2-7 and V is TRBV7-9; TRBD1 matches 9 bases. Germline V gene sequence: CDR1 SEHNR, CDR2 FQNEAQ (reference sequence). The CDR3 covers 16 residues. The V gene end was trimmed by 3 bases and the J gene end by 0 bases; junction bases not matched to a gene: 6. CDR3 sequence reads: CASSLGGTGSSYEQYV. The CDR3 DNA reads as TGTGCCAGCAGCTTGGGGGGGACAGGGAGCTCCTACGAGCAGTACGTC.

The chain is built from TRBV6-5 and TRBJ2-2; D may be TRBD1 or TRBD2 (5 bases each). Germline V CDR1 and CDR2: MNHEY, SVGAGI. This CDR3 region has 13 residues. With 8 bases removed from V and 9 bases from J, the gap between germline ends came to 16 bases. DNA of the CDR3: TGTGCCAGCTCCGGGACGATCAATCGGGAGCTGTTTTTT. Its protein is CASSGTINRELFF.

The rearrangement joins TRBV7-2 to TRBJ1-5; D remains ambiguous. Trimming removed 4 bases from V and 2 bases from J, with 15 bases in between. The CDR3 has 16 amino acids. Germline loops: CDR1 SGHTA, CDR2 FQGNSA. CDR3 amino acids: CASSSGVAIGNQPQHF. The CDR3 DNA reads as TGTGCCAGCAGCTCCGGTGTGGCAATAGGCAATCAGCCCCAGCATTTT. Using reference TRBV7-2 and TRBJ1-5 for the parts outside the CDR3, the full variable domain is GAGVSQSPSNKVTEKGKDVELRCDPISGHTALYWYRQSLGQGLEFLIYFQGNSAPDKSGLPSDRFSAERTGGSVSTLTIQRTQQEDSAVYLCASSSGVAIGNQPQHFGDGTRLSIL.

About this clonotype itself: A much larger clone sits a single nucleotide away, making a read error possible. The CDR3 spells CASRGGSTVAFF. Written as DNA, the CDR3 is TGTGCCAGCCGGGGTGGGAGCACTGTAGCTTTCTTT. The chain couples TRBV9 to TRBJ1-1; no firm D call. This CDR3 has 12 amino acids. Germline CDR1 reads SGDLS; CDR2 reads YYNGEE.

This clonotype was recorded a few times. J is TRBJ1-4 and V is TRBV29-1, with D possibly TRBD1 on 5 matching bases. V was shortened by 7 bases and J by 8 bases, with 17 bases between the two germline ends. The CDR3 covers 13 residues. Germline V gene sequence: CDR1 SQVTM, CDR2 ANQGSEA. CDR3 amino acids: CSAVGGPQEKLFF. CDR3 sequence (DNA): TGCAGCGCCGTGGGGGGTCCCCAAGAAAAACTGTTTTTT.

This clonotype was observed a handful of times. The gene calls are TRBV2 and TRBJ2-5; no clear D gene. Germline V gene data show CDR1 as SNHLY and CDR2 as FYNNEI. Trimming pared 2 bases from V and 5 bases from J, leaving 6 bases between. The CDR3 has 12 amino acids. CDR3 region: CASSELEETQYF. The DNA of the CDR3 is TGTGCCAGCAGTGAATTAGAGGAGACCCAGTACTTC. Drawing the rest from reference TRBV2 and TRBJ2-5, the complete variable domain is EPEVTQTPSHQVTQMGQEVILRCVPISNHLYFYWYRQILGQKVEFLVSFYNNEISEKSEIFDDQFSVERPDGSNFTLKIRSTKLEDSAMYFCASSELEETQYFGPGTRLLVL.

This clonotype was seen only a few times. V gene TRBV12-3 or TRBV12-4 combines with J gene TRBJ2-2; TRBD2 aligns across 11 bases. The junction had 8 bases not matched to a gene; V was cut back by 7 bases and J by 4 bases. The CDR3 is 16 amino acids. This CDR3 is CASNDGTSGRTGELFF. DNA of the CDR3: TGTGCCAGCAACGACGGGACTAGCGGCCGCACCGGGGAGCTGTTTTTT.

This clonotype showed up many times. The V call is TRBV19, the J call TRBJ1-1; 10 nucleotides line up with TRBD1. The J segment lost 5 bases and the V segment lost 4 bases, leaving 4 bases of the junction unmatched. Germline V lookup: CDR1 LNHDA, CDR2 SQIVND (reference sequence). There are 14 residues in the CDR3. Written as DNA, the CDR3 is TGTGCCAGTAGTACGACAGGGGGCTGGACTGAAGCTTTCTTT. Its protein product is CASSTTGGWTEAFF.

This clonotype was counted ten times or more. CDR3 residues: CASSPLGTGELFF. CDR3 DNA sequence: TGTGCCAGCAGTCCTTTAGGCACCGGGGAGCTGTTTTTT. The V call is TRBV12-3 or TRBV12-4, the J call TRBJ2-2; D unclear. With 5 bases removed from V and 4 bases from J, the gap between germline ends came to 8 bases. The CDR3 is 13 residues long.

Only a few counts were recorded for this clonotype. The chain couples TRBV20-1 to TRBJ2-2; 9 bases are a match to TRBD1. Trimming cost V 2 bases and J 7 bases; bases outside gene matches: 11. The germline gives CDR1 DFQATT, CDR2 SNEGSKA (reference sequence). The CDR3 is 16 residues long. The CDR3 here is CSARPLRDREGGELFF. CDR3 sequence (DNA): TGCAGTGCTAGACCACTCCGGGACAGGGAGGGCGGGGAGCTGTTTTTT.